Each of the 8 T cell receptor beta chains below was sequenced from the same sample in a study of T cell responses to AZD1222 COVID-19 vaccine (dated by TCRdb to the early 2020s). The library came from the immunoSEQ multiplex PCR assay. TCRdb holds this immuneACCESS table with in-frame rearrangements only. Some clones are missing; in checked studies, unresolved V genes explain under half, and the rest has no known cause. The sample includes 84,000 or so clones, with around 91% observed a single time. Jointly, the top ten make up about 31% of the sample. Reading the label with the study, this specimen's time point is: baseline before first vaccination. The sample here was peripheral blood, taken on day 0 of AZD1222 vaccination. The source is an adult in good health.

This chain uses TRBV5-8 with TRBJ2-1, with 13 bases aligning to TRBD2. CDR1 is SGHTS and CDR2 is YDEGEE in the germline V gene. With 1 base clipped from V and 0 bases from J, the junction kept 7 bases outside the gene matches. The CDR3 spans 19 residues. The DNA of the CDR3 is TGTGCCAGCAGCTTGAGGACTAGCGGGGGACCAAGCTCCTACAATGAGCAGTTCTTC. It is translated as CASSLRTSGGPSSYNEQFF. Variable domain in full (rest from reference TRBV5-8 and TRBJ2-1): EAGVTQSPTHLIKTRGQQATLRCSPISGHTSVYWYQQALGLGLQFLLWYDEGEERNRGNFPPRFSGRQFPNYSSELNVNALELEDSALYLCASSLRTSGGPSSYNEQFFGPGTRLTVL.

The V call is TRBV9, the J call TRBJ1-6; D ambiguous. The length of the CDR3 is 15 residues. CDR1 is SGDLS, CDR2 YYNGEE, per germline. Trimming pared 0 bases from V and 9 bases from J, leaving 13 bases between. CDR3 nucleotides: TGTGCCAGCAGCGTAGGTGATGTGTATGGTTCACCCCTCCACTTT. Amino acid sequence: CASSVGDVYGSPLHF.

This clone showed up just a few times. The chain couples TRBV7-3 to TRBJ1-4; 10 bases are a match to TRBD1. The CDR3 spans 15 residues. CDR1 SGHTA and CDR2 FQGTGA come from the germline V gene. The ends lost 3 bases at V and 6 bases at J; junction bases unmatched: 4. CDR3 residues: CASSFSTGGDEKLFF. The DNA of the CDR3 is TGTGCCAGCAGCTTCTCGACAGGGGGCGATGAAAAACTGTTTTTT.

CDR3: CASSLEGTEQFF. The CDR3 DNA sequence: TGTGCCAGCAGCTTGGAAGGGACTGAGCAGTTCTTC. This chain joins TRBV5-4 and TRBJ2-1; either TRBD1 or TRBD2 may fit D (5 bases each). Trimming left V 0 bases short and J 9 bases short, with 7 bases between. In germline, CDR1 is SGHNT, CDR2 YYREEE (reference sequence). This CDR3 spans 12 amino acids.

This clone turned up a few times. The J gene is TRBJ1-3, the V gene TRBV6-2 or TRBV6-3; D unclear. CDR3 size: 15 residues. Germline lookup yields CDR1 MNHEY and CDR2 SVGEGT. V was shortened by 3 bases and J by 1 base, with 10 bases between the two germline ends. The CDR3 DNA follows: TGTGCCAGCAGTTATACGGGGATTTCTGGAAACACCATATATTTT. Translated, it gives CASSYTGISGNTIYF.

This rearrangement joins TRBV4-1 to TRBJ2-7; 9 bases are a match to TRBD2. CDR1 and CDR2 (germline): MGHRA, YSYEKL. There are 17 residues in the CDR3. Trimming cost V 2 bases and J 2 bases; bases outside gene matches: 10. The CDR3 DNA is TGCGCCAGCAGCCAACATGTAGCGGGAGAATACCCCTACGAGCAGTACTTC. It codes for CASSQHVAGEYPYEQYF.

The rearrangement joins TRBV5-1 to TRBJ2-5; the D call may be TRBD1 or TRBD2 (6 bases each). CDR3 length: 14 amino acids. Trimming stripped 4 bases from V and 0 bases from J, with 10 bases between. Germline CDR1 SGHRS, CDR2 YFSETQ. The CDR3 DNA follows: TGCGCCAGCAGCGGAGGGACAAACCAAGAGACCCAGTACTTC. This sequence encodes CASSGGTNQETQYF.

This sequence joins TRBV11-2 and TRBJ2-5; TRBD1 or TRBD2 may be the D gene (6 bases each). CDR1 and CDR2 (germline): SGHAT, FQNNGV. The germline V and J ends were trimmed by 3 bases and 2 bases, with 19 bases remaining between them. This CDR3 contains 17 residues. The CDR3 sequence: CASSFSDSGGIQETQYF. The CDR3 DNA is TGTGCCAGCAGCTTTTCGGACAGTGGGGGGATACAAGAGACCCAGTACTTC.